These T cell receptor beta chains were read from a single sample in a study of T cell repertoires in cytomegalovirus infection. Their antigens are not known. TCRdb used MiXCR to reprocess the reads, holding one entry per CDR3 protein. The sample has about 85,000 distinct CDR3 sequences, more than 40% seen once; the top ten hold over 85%. Sequenced material: CD8+ T cells from cultured PBMCs, taken from culture after CMV antigen stimulation. These receptors originate from a human donor in good health (CMV status not recorded). Some clones in this sample may be carry-over from other donors' samples. Each CDR3 is given with its conserved first and last residue. A D gene is named only where the DNA matches it firmly. Clone size appears in some rows only: once, few, many, or a class for an expanded clone.

abundance: NA
d_gene: TRBD1
j_gene: TRBJ1-6
v_gene: TRBV5-8
CDR3aa: CASSLTGQESYNSPLHF
CDR3nt: TGTGCCAGCAGCTTAACGGGACAGGAGTCCTATAATTCACCCCTCCACTTT

abundance: NA
d_gene: TRBD1
j_gene: TRBJ1-1
v_gene: TRBV2
CDR3aa: CARDRGGINTEAFF
CDR3nt: TGTGCCAGGGACAGGGGAGGCATCAACACTGAAGCTTTCTTT

abundance: few
d_gene: TRBD2
j_gene: TRBJ2-5
v_gene: TRBV6-6
CDR3aa: CASSFRLAGQEETQYF
CDR3nt: TGTGCCAGCAGCTTCCGACTAGCGGGTCAGGAGGAGACCCAGTACTTC

abundance: NA
d_gene: TRBD1
j_gene: TRBJ2-3
v_gene: TRBV24-1
CDR3aa: CATSDFDRDRSTDTQYF
CDR3nt: TGTGCCACCAGTGATTTCGACCGGGACAGAAGCACAGATACGCAGTATTTT

abundance: NA
d_gene: NA
j_gene: TRBJ2-5
v_gene: TRBV7-6
CDR3aa: CASSPWDHQETQYF
CDR3nt: TGTGCCAGCAGCCCCTGGGACCACCAAGAGACCCAGTACTTC

abundance: NA
d_gene: NA
j_gene: TRBJ1-5
v_gene: TRBV27
CDR3aa: CASSLIGLNQPQHF
CDR3nt: TGTGCCAGCAGTTTAATCGGTCTCAATCAGCCCCAGCATTTT

abundance: NA
d_gene: NA
j_gene: TRBJ2-5
v_gene: TRBV2
CDR3aa: CASRGGIETQYF
CDR3nt: TGTGCCAGCCGCGGAGGGATAGAGACCCAGTACTTC

abundance: NA
d_gene: NA
j_gene: TRBJ1-1
v_gene: TRBV19
CDR3aa: CASSIPWTVNTEAFF
CDR3nt: TGTGCCAGTAGTATACCCTGGACGGTGAACACTGAAGCTTTCTTT

abundance: NA
d_gene: TRBD1
j_gene: TRBJ2-5
v_gene: TRBV12-3/TRBV12-4
CDR3aa: CASRWSGTGGETQYF
CDR3nt: TGTGCCAGCAGGTGGTCCGGGACAGGGGGAGAGACCCAGTACTTC

abundance: NA
d_gene: NA
j_gene: TRBJ2-5
v_gene: TRBV27
CDR3aa: CASSFNSGETQYF
CDR3nt: TGTGCCAGCAGTTTTAACTCTGGTGAGACCCAGTACTTC

abundance: NA
d_gene: TRBD2
j_gene: TRBJ2-7
v_gene: TRBV2
CDR3aa: CASSPTSGNDEQYF
CDR3nt: TGTGCCAGCAGCCCTACTAGCGGGAACGACGAGCAGTACTTC

abundance: NA
d_gene: TRBD2
j_gene: TRBJ2-1
v_gene: TRBV5-6
CDR3aa: CASSLGTSGSVGQFF
CDR3nt: TGTGCCAGCAGCTTGGGGACTAGCGGGAGTGTGGGGCAGTTCTTC

abundance: NA
d_gene: TRBD2
j_gene: TRBJ2-7
v_gene: TRBV28
CDR3aa: CASSPGLALYEQYF
CDR3nt: TGTGCCAGCAGTCCGGGACTAGCTCTCTACGAGCAGTACTTC

abundance: few
d_gene: TRBD2
j_gene: TRBJ2-7
v_gene: TRBV7-6
CDR3aa: CASSLTSGSYEQYF
CDR3nt: TGTGCCAGCAGCTTAACTAGCGGCTCCTACGAGCAGTACTTC

abundance: NA
d_gene: NA
j_gene: TRBJ1-5
v_gene: TRBV5-5
CDR3aa: CASSLMGGNQPQHF
CDR3nt: TGTGCCAGCAGCTTGATGGGGGGCAATCAGCCCCAGCATTTT

abundance: once
d_gene: TRBD1
j_gene: TRBJ2-7
v_gene: TRBV15
CDR3aa: CATSNRQGYEQYF
CDR3nt: TGTGCCACCAGCAATCGACAGGGGTACGAGCAGTACTTC

abundance: NA
d_gene: TRBD2
j_gene: TRBJ2-3
v_gene: TRBV7-3
CDR3aa: CASSPGTSGHQFTDTQYF
CDR3nt: TGTGCCAGCAGCCCCGGGACTAGCGGCCACCAGTTCACAGATACGCAGTATTTT

abundance: NA
d_gene: NA
j_gene: TRBJ2-1
v_gene: TRBV10-3
CDR3aa: CAISESWEQFF
CDR3nt: TGTGCCATCAGTGAGTCGTGGGAGCAGTTCTTC

abundance: NA
d_gene: NA
j_gene: TRBJ2-1
v_gene: TRBV6-2/TRBV6-3
CDR3aa: CASSYVVGMAGRAEEQFF
CDR3nt: TGTGCCAGCAGTTACGTGGTTGGTATGGCGGGTCGGGCTGAAGAGCAGTTCTTC

abundance: once
d_gene: NA
j_gene: TRBJ2-5
v_gene: TRBV7-6
CDR3aa: CASSFWDPGHGETQYF
CDR3nt: TGTGCCAGCAGCTTTTGGGACCCGGGACATGGGGAGACCCAGTACTTC

abundance: NA
d_gene: NA
j_gene: TRBJ2-1
v_gene: TRBV7-6
CDR3aa: CASSLDVRKKFF
CDR3nt: TGTGCCAGCAGCTTAGACGTCCGCAAGAAGTTCTTC

abundance: NA
d_gene: TRBD1
j_gene: TRBJ2-5
v_gene: TRBV27
CDR3aa: CASSLGQGSKTQYF
CDR3nt: TGTGCCAGCAGTCTTGGACAGGGGTCGAAGACCCAGTACTTC

abundance: NA
d_gene: TRBD1
j_gene: TRBJ1-1
v_gene: TRBV29-1
CDR3aa: CSVVPGQGSEAFF
CDR3nt: TGCAGCGTTGTCCCGGGACAGGGATCTGAAGCTTTCTTT

abundance: many
d_gene: TRBD2
j_gene: TRBJ2-1
v_gene: TRBV5-6
CDR3aa: CASSLGGRAGNNEQFF
CDR3nt: TGTGCCAGCAGCTTGGGGGGGAGGGCCGGGAACAATGAGCAGTTCTTC

abundance: NA
d_gene: NA
j_gene: TRBJ2-2
v_gene: TRBV30
CDR3aa: CAWIGDTGELFF
CDR3nt: TGTGCCTGGATCGGGGACACCGGGGAGCTGTTTTTT

abundance: NA
d_gene: NA
j_gene: TRBJ2-5
v_gene: TRBV11-2
CDR3aa: CASSLVRARVGETQYF
CDR3nt: TGTGCCAGCAGCTTAGTCCGGGCCAGGGTAGGGGAGACCCAGTACTTC

abundance: once
d_gene: NA
j_gene: TRBJ1-3
v_gene: TRBV5-4
CDR3aa: CASSWGSGNTIYF
CDR3nt: TGTGCCAGCAGCTGGGGTTCTGGAAACACCATATATTTT

abundance: NA
d_gene: TRBD2
j_gene: TRBJ2-1
v_gene: TRBV12-3/TRBV12-4
CDR3aa: CASSPGTSDPVF
CDR3nt: TGTGCCAGCAGCCCCGGGACTAGCGATCCAGTCTTC

abundance: few
d_gene: NA
j_gene: TRBJ1-2
v_gene: TRBV19
CDR3aa: CASSKTQGGNRGYGYTF
CDR3nt: TGTGCCAGTAGTAAAACCCAAGGGGGGAATAGGGGCTATGGCTACACCTTC

abundance: NA
d_gene: TRBD2
j_gene: TRBJ2-5
v_gene: TRBV2
CDR3aa: CASSHQLAGAVEETQYF
CDR3nt: TGTGCCAGCAGCCACCAACTAGCGGGGGCGGTCGAAGAGACCCAGTACTTC

abundance: few
d_gene: NA
j_gene: TRBJ2-5
v_gene: TRBV28
CDR3aa: CASSLDPPGRRGGTHQQTQYF
CDR3nt: TGTGCCAGCAGCCTCGATCCTCCCGGCAGGCGTGGCGGGACCCACCAACAGACCCAGTACTTC

abundance: NA
d_gene: NA
j_gene: TRBJ1-1
v_gene: TRBV7-3
CDR3aa: CASSSAGGTEAFF
CDR3nt: TGTGCCAGCAGCTCCGCCGGGGGCACTGAAGCTTTCTTT

abundance: few
d_gene: NA
j_gene: TRBJ2-7
v_gene: TRBV27
CDR3aa: CASSHTAFYEQYF
CDR3nt: TGTGCCAGCAGCCATACAGCTTTCTACGAGCAGTACTTC

abundance: NA
d_gene: NA
j_gene: TRBJ1-1
v_gene: TRBV6-6
CDR3aa: CASTGEERDTEAFF
CDR3nt: TGTGCCAGCACTGGGGAGGAAAGGGACACTGAAGCTTTCTTT

abundance: NA
d_gene: TRBD1
j_gene: TRBJ1-2
v_gene: TRBV4-2
CDR3aa: CASSQDGGTGALFGGYTF
CDR3nt: TGTGCCAGCAGCCAAGATGGGGGGACAGGGGCGCTATTCGGTGGCTACACCTTC

abundance: NA
d_gene: TRBD2
j_gene: TRBJ2-3
v_gene: TRBV7-4
CDR3aa: CASSPPLWGSGDTDTQYF
CDR3nt: TGTGCCAGCAGCCCCCCCTTATGGGGCAGCGGGGACACAGATACGCAGTATTTT

abundance: NA
d_gene: TRBD2
j_gene: TRBJ2-1
v_gene: TRBV7-3
CDR3aa: CASSSGLAGPGGEQFF
CDR3nt: TGTGCCAGCAGCTCGGGACTAGCGGGCCCGGGGGGGGAGCAGTTCTTC

abundance: few
d_gene: TRBD2
j_gene: TRBJ2-1
v_gene: TRBV7-3
CDR3aa: CASSLMGVAGGGRNEQFF
CDR3nt: TGTGCCAGCAGCTTAATGGGGGTGGCGGGAGGAGGTAGGAATGAGCAGTTCTTC

abundance: few
d_gene: TRBD2
j_gene: TRBJ2-7
v_gene: TRBV4-2
CDR3aa: CASSQVLPRGGDYEQYF
CDR3nt: TGTGCCAGCAGCCAAGTTCTCCCCCGGGGGGGGGACTACGAGCAGTACTTC

abundance: NA
d_gene: TRBD2
j_gene: TRBJ2-5
v_gene: TRBV7-4
CDR3aa: CASSLTSGKETQYF
CDR3nt: TGTGCCAGCAGCTTGACTAGCGGGAAAGAGACCCAGTACTTC

abundance: NA
d_gene: NA
j_gene: TRBJ2-2
v_gene: TRBV7-2
CDR3aa: CASSLANGGELFF
CDR3nt: TGTGCCAGCAGCTTAGCGAACGGCGGGGAGCTGTTTTTT

abundance: few
d_gene: TRBD2
j_gene: TRBJ2-1
v_gene: TRBV7-2
CDR3aa: CASSPRGAGGEYNEQFF
CDR3nt: TGTGCCAGCAGCCCCCGAGGGGCGGGAGGGGAGTACAATGAGCAGTTCTTC

abundance: NA
d_gene: NA
j_gene: TRBJ1-2
v_gene: TRBV12-3/TRBV12-4
CDR3aa: CASANARRLGYTF
CDR3nt: TGTGCCAGCGCCAACGCACGGAGGCTTGGCTACACCTTC

abundance: once
d_gene: TRBD1
j_gene: TRBJ2-1
v_gene: TRBV7-9
CDR3aa: CASSLPGGRGNEQFF
CDR3nt: TGTGCCAGCAGTTTACCAGGGGGCAGAGGCAATGAGCAGTTCTTC

abundance: NA
d_gene: NA
j_gene: TRBJ2-7
v_gene: TRBV7-3
CDR3aa: CASSLQQGLGEQYF
CDR3nt: TGTGCCAGCAGCTTACAACAGGGTTTGGGCGAGCAGTACTTC

abundance: NA
d_gene: NA
j_gene: TRBJ1-2
v_gene: TRBV6-1
CDR3aa: CASSEAEGTNYGYTF
CDR3nt: TGTGCCAGCAGTGAAGCGGAAGGTACTAACTATGGCTACACCTTC

abundance: NA
d_gene: NA
j_gene: TRBJ1-2
v_gene: TRBV20-1
CDR3aa: CSARSDSHYGYTF
CDR3nt: TGCAGTGCTAGATCGGACAGTCACTATGGCTACACCTTC

abundance: NA
d_gene: NA
j_gene: TRBJ1-1
v_gene: TRBV11-1
CDR3aa: CASSLGNRVTEAFF
CDR3nt: TGTGCCAGCAGCTTAGGCAACAGGGTCACTGAAGCTTTCTTT

abundance: NA
d_gene: TRBD2
j_gene: TRBJ2-3
v_gene: TRBV6-6
CDR3aa: CASSLWAGVGTDTQYF
CDR3nt: TGTGCCAGCAGTCTCTGGGCGGGGGTGGGCACAGATACGCAGTATTTT

abundance: NA
d_gene: TRBD1
j_gene: TRBJ1-2
v_gene: TRBV2
CDR3aa: CASRPGQGNYGYTF
CDR3nt: TGTGCCAGCAGACCCGGACAGGGGAACTATGGCTACACCTTC

abundance: NA
d_gene: TRBD2
j_gene: TRBJ2-1
v_gene: TRBV7-8
CDR3aa: CASRPKTSGGAYNEQFF
CDR3nt: TGTGCCAGCAGACCTAAAACTAGCGGGGGAGCCTACAATGAGCAGTTCTTC

abundance: many
d_gene: NA
j_gene: TRBJ2-5
v_gene: TRBV11-2
CDR3aa: CASSLEAATQYF
CDR3nt: TGTGCCAGCAGCTTAGAGGCCGCGACCCAGTACTTC

abundance: NA
d_gene: NA
j_gene: TRBJ2-5
v_gene: TRBV5-1
CDR3aa: CASSDNRVVQTQYF
CDR3nt: TGCGCCAGCAGCGACAACAGGGTCGTGCAGACCCAGTACTTC

abundance: NA
d_gene: NA
j_gene: TRBJ2-7
v_gene: TRBV12-3/TRBV12-4
CDR3aa: CASGSGAYEQYF
CDR3nt: TGTGCCAGCGGGAGTGGCGCCTACGAGCAGTACTTC